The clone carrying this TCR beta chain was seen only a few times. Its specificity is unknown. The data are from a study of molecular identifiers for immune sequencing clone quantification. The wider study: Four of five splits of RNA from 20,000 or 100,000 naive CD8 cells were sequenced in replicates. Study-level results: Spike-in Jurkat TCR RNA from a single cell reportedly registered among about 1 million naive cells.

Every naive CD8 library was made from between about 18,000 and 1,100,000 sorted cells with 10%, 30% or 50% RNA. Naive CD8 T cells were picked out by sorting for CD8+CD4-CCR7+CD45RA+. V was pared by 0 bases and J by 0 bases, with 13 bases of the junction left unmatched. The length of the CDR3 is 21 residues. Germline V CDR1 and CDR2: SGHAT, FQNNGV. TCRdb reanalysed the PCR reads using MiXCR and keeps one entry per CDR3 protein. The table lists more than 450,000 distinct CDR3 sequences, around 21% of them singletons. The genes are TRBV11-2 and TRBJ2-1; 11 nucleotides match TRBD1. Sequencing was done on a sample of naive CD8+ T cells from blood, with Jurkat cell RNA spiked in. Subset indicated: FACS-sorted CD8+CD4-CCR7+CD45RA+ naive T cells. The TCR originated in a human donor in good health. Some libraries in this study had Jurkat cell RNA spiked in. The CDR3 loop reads CASSLDWSDRGQLSSYNEQFF. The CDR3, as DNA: TGTGCCAGCAGCTTAGATTGGTCGGACAGGGGGCAACTCAGCTCCTACAATGAGCAGTTCTTC. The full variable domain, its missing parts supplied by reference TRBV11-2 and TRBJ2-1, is EAGVAQSPRYKIIEKRQSVAFWCNPISGHATLYWYQQILGQGPKLLIQFQNNGVVDDSQLPKDRFSAERLKGVDSTLKIQPAKLEDSAVYLCASSLDWSDRGQLSSYNEQFFGPGTRLTVL.